This entry lists 26 T cell receptor beta chains sequenced from one sample in a study of breast tumors, draining lymph nodes, adjacent tissues. The lymph nodes were axillary draining lymph nodes from breast cancer patients. TCRdb re-derived calls from the multiplex PCR reads in MiXCR, one entry per CDR3 protein. In the table there are 150,000 to 200,000 distinct CDR3 sequences, roughly 30% of which are singletons. Material for sequencing was axillary lymph node tissue. These receptors were obtained from a female donor with breast cancer. Some clones in this sample may be carry-over from other donors' samples.

This clonotype was detected a few times. The V and J genes are TRBV6-6 and TRBJ2-1; 10 positions match TRBD2. Germline V gene lookup returns CDR1 MNHNY and CDR2 SVGAGI (reference sequence). J was trimmed by 7 bases and V by 5 bases; bases with no gene match: 11. The CDR3 has 16 residues. The CDR3 DNA follows: TGTGCCAGCAGTCCGGACTCTAGCGGGAGCTGGAATGAGCAGTTCTTC. Translated, it gives CASSPDSSGSWNEQFF.

This clonotype was counted at least ten times. The chain carries TRBV7-6 and TRBJ2-7; 10 nucleotides match TRBD2. The junction had 7 bases not matched to a gene; V was cut back by 1 base and J by 7 bases. The germline V gene encodes CDR1 SGHVS and CDR2 FNYEAQ. This CDR3 has 15 amino acids. The chain's CDR3 is CASSLGAAGGREQYF. The CDR3 coding sequence is TGTGCCAGCAGCTTAGGGGCAGCGGGGGGGCGGGAGCAGTACTTC.

This clonotype was detected many times. The chain is built from TRBV10-3 and TRBJ2-7; 9 nucleotides line up with TRBD2. V lost 3 bases to trimming and J lost 2 bases; unmatched junction nucleotides: 8. The CDR3 loop spans 16 amino acids. The germline gives CDR1 ENHRY, CDR2 SYGVKD. CDR3 nucleotide sequence: TGTGCCATCAGTGATTTGACTAGCGGTTTTACCTACGAGCAGTACTTC. This codes for CAISDLTSGFTYEQYF.

The rearrangement links TRBV19 to TRBJ1-1; maybe TRBD1 (5 bases). V shed 10 bases and J shed 1 base, with 19 bases lying between them. Germline values: CDR1 LNHDA, CDR2 SQIVND (reference sequence). This CDR3 comprises 15 residues. Here the CDR3 reads CATLRGPSSNTEAFF. In nucleotides, the CDR3 is TGTGCCACCCTACGGGGACCCAGCTCGAACACTGAAGCTTTCTTT. The full variable domain, its missing parts supplied by reference TRBV19 and TRBJ1-1, is DGGITQSPKYLFRKEGQNVTLSCEQNLNHDAMYWYRQDPGQGLRLIYYSQIVNDFQKGDIAEGYSVSREKKESFPLTVTSAQKNPTAFYLCATLRGPSSNTEAFFGQGTRLTVV.

This clonotype appeared many times. The rearrangement joins TRBV11-2 to TRBJ1-6, with D unresolved. Germline V gene sequence: CDR1 SGHAT, CDR2 FQNNGV. The germline V and J ends were trimmed by 6 bases and 0 bases, with 15 bases remaining between them. CDR3 length: 17 amino acids. The CDR3 region is CASSPDRSSSYNSPLHF. CDR3 DNA sequence: TGTGCCAGCAGTCCGGACCGATCATCCTCCTATAATTCACCCCTCCACTTT.

In this sample, this clonotype turned up many times. V is TRBV20-1 and J is TRBJ2-7; 8 bases are shared with TRBD1. The CDR3 contains 15 residues. Trimming cost V 5 bases and J 0 bases; bases outside gene matches: 9. The V gene's germline CDR1 is DFQATT and CDR2 SNEGSKA (reference sequence). CDR3 DNA sequence: TGCAGTGCTGGACAGGGCATTACTATCTCCTACGAGCAGTACTTC. Its translation is CSAGQGITISYEQYF.

This clonotype was observed many times. This rearrangement joins TRBV5-6 to TRBJ2-2; D perhaps matches TRBD2 (6 bases). The V and J ends lost 4 bases and 9 bases respectively, with 22 bases between them. The CDR3 extends over 16 amino acids. Germline V gives CDR1 SGHDT, CDR2 YYEEEE. The CDR3 loop reads CASSPETSIFGRELFF. CDR3 DNA: TGTGCCAGCAGCCCCGAGACTAGTATTTTCGGGAGGGAGCTGTTTTTT.

This clonotype has ten or more counts. V usage is TRBV5-8 and J usage is TRBJ1-2; D possibly corresponds to TRBD1 (6 bases). CDR3 size: 16 residues. The V end was cut by 2 bases, the J end by 8 bases, with 22 bases between. Germline V gene data show CDR1 as SGHTS and CDR2 as YDEGEE. CDR3 amino acids: CASSFVYSTGPRGYTF. The DNA for the CDR3 is TGTGCCAGCAGCTTTGTCTATTCCACAGGGCCAAGGGGCTACACCTTC.

The rearrangement links TRBV3-1 to TRBJ1-2, with D possibly matching TRBD1 (6 bases). Between the trimmed V and J ends, which lost 0 bases and 8 bases, there was a span of 16 bases. This CDR3 contains 15 residues. Germline lookup yields CDR1 LGHDT and CDR2 YNNKEL (reference sequence). DNA for the CDR3: TGTGCCAGCAGCCAAGATGGGGGGCTCCCACGAGGCTACACCTTC. It encodes CASSQDGGLPRGYTF.

Turning to this clonotype: A much larger clone is a single base away; this may be a read error. The rearrangement uses TRBV4-1 and TRBJ2-1, with D unresolved. Germline V gives CDR1 MGHRA, CDR2 YSYEKL. V shed 1 base and J shed 2 bases, with 9 bases lying between them. The CDR3 runs 15 residues. CDR3 DNA sequence: TGCGCCAGCAGCCAAGTTGGTAGAACCTACAATGAGCAGTTCTTC. Amino acid sequence: CASSQVGRTYNEQFF.

This clonotype was detected a few times. The chain joins TRBV5-1 to TRBJ1-4; D unclear. Germline CDR1 reads SGHRS; CDR2 reads YFSETQ. This CDR3 comprises 17 residues. V lost 0 bases to trimming and J lost 0 bases, with 12 bases between them. The CDR3, as DNA: TGCGCCAGCAGCTTGGATCCAGGACGAGCAACTAATGAAAAACTGTTTTTT. Protein: CASSLDPGRATNEKLFF.

The chain joins TRBV25-1 to TRBJ2-5; TRBD1 matches 10 bases. The CDR3 covers 15 residues. Germline values: CDR1 MGHDK, CDR2 SYGVNS. The V segment lost 1 base and the J segment 6 bases; nucleotides outside the gene matches: 5. CDR3 region: CASSEWGDRGQTQYF. DNA for the CDR3: TGTGCCAGCAGTGAATGGGGGGACAGGGGACAGACCCAGTACTTC.

This clonotype has only a few counts. This chain joins TRBV19 and TRBJ1-1; TRBD1 matches 8 bases. Trimming removed 6 bases from V and 2 bases from J; junction bases left unmatched: 8. From germline, CDR1 is LNHDA and CDR2 SQIVND (reference sequence). CDR3 size: 15 residues. Here the CDR3 reads CASRPQGALNTEAFF. The CDR3 DNA sequence: TGTGCCAGTAGGCCCCAGGGGGCCCTAAACACTGAAGCTTTCTTT.

A word on this clonotype: A junction boundary mismatches the germline segment, possibly from a read error. V gene TRBV3-1 combines with J gene TRBJ2-2, with D possibly called TRBD1 or TRBD2 (6 bases each). Germline V gives CDR1 LGHDT, CDR2 YNNKEL (reference sequence). The CDR3 spans 13 residues. This CDR3 reads CASSLRGAGGLFF. The DNA for the CDR3 is TGTGCCAGCAGCCTCAGGGGTGCCGGGGGGCTGTTTTTT.

There are many counts of this clonotype. The V and J genes are TRBV5-5 and TRBJ1-2; TRBD1 aligns across 9 bases. Germline values: CDR1 SGHKS, CDR2 YYEKEE (reference sequence). Unmatched junction bases numbered 6, after V lost 3 bases and J lost 6 bases. The CDR3 has 14 residues. CDR3 loop: CASSYRDRVDGYTF. The CDR3 DNA reads TGTGCCAGCAGCTACCGGGACAGGGTTGATGGCTACACCTTC.

This clonotype was picked up many times. For the CDR3, the DNA is TGTGCCAGCACCGGGACAGGGGCCAACTATGGCTACACCTTC. This gives the protein CASTGTGANYGYTF. This chain joins TRBV7-2 and TRBJ1-2; TRBD1 agrees at 10 bases. This CDR3 has 14 residues. Trimming removed 7 bases from V and 2 bases from J; junction bases left unmatched: 4. CDR1 and CDR2 from the germline V gene are SGHTA and FQGNSA.

This clonotype was counted at least ten times. The V and J genes are TRBV5-8 and TRBJ2-7; 12 bases agree with TRBD1. V shed 4 bases and J 9 bases; nucleotides not matched to a gene: 11. The CDR3 totals 15 residues. Germline V CDR1 and CDR2: SGHTS, YDEGEE. The CDR3 sequence: CASSRDRGQVPTQYF. CDR3 bases: TGTGCCAGCAGCCGGGACAGGGGGCAGGTCCCCACGCAGTACTTC.

The rearrangement links TRBV27 to TRBJ2-7, with D possibly being TRBD1 or TRBD2 (5 bases each). Germline assignment: CDR1 MNHEY and CDR2 SMNVEV (reference sequence). V dropped 6 bases and J dropped 4 bases, with 16 bases sitting between them. This CDR3 contains 14 residues. In nucleotides, the CDR3 is TGTGCCAGCAGCGTCCGGGACGGAGTTTACGAGCAGTACTTC. It codes for CASSVRDGVYEQYF.

Details on this clonotype: One base away lies a much larger clone, so this may be a sequencing read error. The chain has TRBV7-9 and TRBJ2-2; 7 bases are shared with TRBD2. This CDR3 has 15 residues. CDR1 is SEHNR, CDR2 FQNEAQ, per germline (reference sequence). CDR3 sequence (DNA): TGTGCCAGCAGCTTTGGCGGGGGAGACACCGGGGAGCTGCTTTTT. This translates into CASSFGGGDTGELLF.

This clonotype was found many times. This chain uses TRBV6-5 with TRBJ2-1, with D unresolved. Germline V gives CDR1 MNHEY, CDR2 SVGAGI. V was clipped by 2 bases and J by 8 bases, with 16 bases between them. The CDR3 has 15 amino acids. CDR3 loop: CASSYPKGLVYEQFF. The CDR3 DNA follows: TGTGCCAGCAGTTACCCTAAAGGGCTAGTCTATGAGCAGTTCTTC.

This clonotype was recorded at least ten times. The chain couples TRBV14 to TRBJ2-5, with TRBD2 as a possible D gene (5 bases). Trimming cost V 2 bases and J 3 bases, with 13 bases left between them. CDR1 is SGHDN and CDR2 is FVKESK in the germline V gene. This CDR3 has 15 residues. The CDR3 region has the DNA TGTGCCAGCAGCCAATGGTCGCTAGCCGAAGAGACCCAGTACTTC. It specifies CASSQWSLAEETQYF.

This clonotype was observed many times. CDR3 residues: CATSDGTYEQYF. The CDR3 DNA sequence: TGTGCCACCAGTGATGGAACCTACGAGCAGTACTTC. The chain links TRBV24-1 to TRBJ2-7; D not certain. Germline V gene lookup returns CDR1 KGHDR and CDR2 SFDVKD. The V gene lost 3 bases and the J gene lost 2 bases, with 4 bases spanning the gap. The CDR3 runs to 12 residues.

In its sample, this clonotype was seen many times. The chain has TRBV19 and TRBJ1-5, with D maybe TRBD1 (5 bases). The CDR3 contains 16 residues. The germline gives CDR1 LNHDA, CDR2 SQIVND (reference sequence). Trimming stripped 6 bases from V and 3 bases from J, with 18 bases between. This CDR3 is CASRYGTGSDNQPQHF. CDR3 DNA: TGTGCCAGTAGATACGGGACGGGCTCAGACAATCAGCCCCAGCATTTT.

This clonotype was seen repeatedly, ten times or more. The chain recombines TRBV7-2 with TRBJ2-1; 9 bases fit TRBD1. This CDR3 spans 16 amino acids. Germline loops: CDR1 SGHTA, CDR2 FQGNSA. V lost 6 bases, J lost 4 bases, and 10 bases stayed unmatched. CDR3 in DNA: TGTGCCAGCAGTTCTACAGGGGGCGGTCATTACAATGAGCAGTTCTTC. This gives the protein CASSSTGGGHYNEQFF.

Of note for this clonotype: This may be a read error: a much more frequent sequence differs by one nucleotide. This sequence joins TRBV6-5 and TRBJ2-3; a possible D gene is TRBD2 (6 bases). The CDR3 extends over 14 amino acids. Germline V gene data show CDR1 as MNHEY and CDR2 as SVGAGI. CDR3 protein: CASGYGGVGDTQYF. Here the CDR3 DNA reads TGTGCCAGCGGTTACGGAGGGGTTGGGGATACGCAGTATTTT.

By its share, this clonotype is medium-sized. The chain combines TRBV12-3 or TRBV12-4 with TRBJ2-2; no clear D gene. V was trimmed by 3 bases and J by 10 bases, leaving 12 bases between them. CDR3 length: 13 amino acids. CDR3 bases: TGTGCCAGCAGTTTTCCCCCCGCTCAGGAGCTGTTTTTT. Translation: CASSFPPAQELFF.